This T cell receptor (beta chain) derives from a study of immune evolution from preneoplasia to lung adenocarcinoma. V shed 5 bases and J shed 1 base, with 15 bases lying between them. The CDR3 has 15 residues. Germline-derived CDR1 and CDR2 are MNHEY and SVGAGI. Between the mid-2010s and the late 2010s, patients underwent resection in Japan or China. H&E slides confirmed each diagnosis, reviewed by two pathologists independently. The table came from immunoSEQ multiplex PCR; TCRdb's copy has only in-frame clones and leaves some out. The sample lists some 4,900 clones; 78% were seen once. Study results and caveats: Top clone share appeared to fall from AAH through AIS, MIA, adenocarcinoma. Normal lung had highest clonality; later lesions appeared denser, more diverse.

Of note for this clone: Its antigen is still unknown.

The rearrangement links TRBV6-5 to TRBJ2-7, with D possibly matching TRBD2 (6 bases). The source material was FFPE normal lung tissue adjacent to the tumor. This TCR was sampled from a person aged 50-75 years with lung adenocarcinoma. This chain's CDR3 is CASSGLGGGSYEQYF. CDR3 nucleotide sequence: TGTGCCAGCAGTGGCTTGGGAGGAGGGTCCTACGAGCAGTACTTC.